The 3 T cell receptor beta chains given below trace back to one sample, sequenced in a study of blood T cell repertoires in COVID-19. Here immunoSEQ multiplex PCR was the method, and the copy in TCRdb shows in-frame clones only, minus some. The profile covers about 89,000 clones, with 70% to 80% appearing a single time and under 55% taken by the ten largest. Material: peripheral blood. All receptors derive from a human donor in a cohort sampled during active COVID-19.

The genes are TRBV28 and TRBJ2-7; TRBD2 aligns across 9 bases. The CDR3 spans 12 residues. Looked up from germline, CDR1 is MDHEN and CDR2 is SYDVKM. V lost 6 bases to trimming and J lost 4 bases; unmatched junction nucleotides: 1. The CDR3 sequence: CASRSGRYEQYF. In nucleotides, the CDR3 is TGTGCCAGCAGGAGCGGGAGGTACGAGCAGTACTTC. The variable domain in full, completed from reference TRBV28 and TRBJ2-7, reads DVKVTQSSRYLVKRTGEKVFLECVQDMDHENMFWYRQDPGLGLRLIYFSYDVKMKEKGDIPEGYSVSREKKERFSLILESASTNQTSMYLCASRSGRYEQYFGPGTRLTVT.

CDR3: CASSFGQGPLHF. DNA of the CDR3: TGTGCCAGCAGCTTTGGACAGGGACCCCTCCACTTT. The V and J genes are TRBV7-2 and TRBJ1-6; TRBD1 aligns across 8 bases. The J segment lost 12 bases and the V segment lost 3 bases, leaving 1 base of the junction unmatched. The CDR3 length is 12 residues. The V gene's germline CDR1 is SGHTA and CDR2 FQGNSA.

Concerning this clone: Other DNA sequences in the sample encode the same CDR3. This chain connects TRBV29-1 to TRBJ2-7; D might be TRBD2 (6 bases). The CDR3 sequence is 13 residues long. V lost 1 base, J lost 2 bases, and 9 bases lay in between. The V gene's germline CDR1 is SQVTM and CDR2 ANQGSEA. In nucleotides, the CDR3 is TGCAGCGTTGAAGGAACGGGAGCCTACGAGCAGTACTTC. Translation: CSVEGTGAYEQYF.